The 22 T cell receptor beta chains presented below share a single source sample, sequenced in a study of cytomegalovirus exposure and HLA in healthy donors. The PCR was carried out with 60 Vbeta primers and 13 Jbeta primers. Sequencing was performed with immunoSEQ multiplex PCR; in TCRdb, only in-frame clones are kept and a portion is missing. Of 110,000 or so clones in the sample, around four fifths were seen once. Sequenced: PBMCs. The source of these receptors is a woman aged 40 to 50 in good health and CMV-seropositive.

This clone showed up just once. The chain employs TRBV6-4 and TRBJ1-2, with D tentatively TRBD1 (5 bases). CDR1 MRHNA and CDR2 SNTAGT come from the germline V gene. V gave up 1 base and J gave up 3 bases, with 12 bases separating them. CDR3 length: 15 amino acids. The CDR3 protein is CASSDYDGGDYGYTF. The CDR3 coding sequence is TGTGCCAGCAGTGACTACGACGGGGGGGACTATGGCTACACCTTC.

V is TRBV5-6 and J is TRBJ2-7; the D gene is possibly TRBD2 (6 bases). CDR3 length: 17 amino acids. Germline V lookup: CDR1 SGHDT, CDR2 YYEEEE. Trimming removed 0 bases at V and 3 bases at J, with 19 bases between. In DNA form, the CDR3 reads TGTGCCAGCAGCTTGGGCCCCATCGTGGGGGGAAACTACGAGCAGTACTTC. The encoded protein is CASSLGPIVGGNYEQYF.

The V call is TRBV10-3, the J call TRBJ1-1, with 7 bases aligning to TRBD1. V was clipped by 4 bases and J by 5 bases; unmatched bases: 7. The CDR3 totals 14 residues. The germline gives CDR1 ENHRY, CDR2 SYGVKD. CDR3 sequence (DNA): TGTGCCATCAGTGTGTCCAGGGGGATGACTGAAGCTTTCTTT. This translates into CAISVSRGMTEAFF.

This rearrangement joins TRBV7-3 to TRBJ1-1; TRBD1 matches 9 bases. Looked up from germline, CDR1 is SGHTA and CDR2 is FQGTGA. The CDR3 has 14 amino acids. After removal of 1 base from V and 12 bases from J, the junction contained 9 bases not matched to a gene. CDR3 region: CASSLRGTGSETFF. The DNA for the CDR3 is TGTGCCAGCAGCTTAAGAGGGACAGGGTCCGAAACTTTCTTT.

The chain is built from TRBV15 and TRBJ1-5; TRBD1 aligns across 9 bases. Germline trimming cut 2 bases from V and 7 bases from J; bases unmatched to any gene: 6. Germline V lookup: CDR1 LNHNV, CDR2 YYDKDF (reference sequence). There are 15 residues in the CDR3. For the CDR3, the DNA is TGTGCCACCAGCAGACTCGGACAGGGGCGGCAGCCCCAGCATTTT. As protein: CATSRLGQGRQPQHF.

This rearrangement joins TRBV27 to TRBJ1-1; D ambiguous. This CDR3 has 17 amino acids. CDR1 and CDR2 from the germline V gene are MNHEY and SMNVEV (reference sequence). The V gene lost 4 bases and the J gene lost 1 base, with 19 bases spanning the gap. This chain's CDR3 is CASSSWTSTTRNTEAFF. CDR3 DNA: TGTGCCAGCAGTTCCTGGACTTCCACTACTCGGAACACTGAAGCTTTCTTT.

This rearrangement joins TRBV5-6 to TRBJ2-3, with 9 bases matching TRBD2. The CDR3 is made up of 18 amino acids. Germline values: CDR1 SGHDT, CDR2 YYEEEE. V lost 3 bases to trimming and J lost 2 bases; unmatched junction nucleotides: 13. The CDR3 region has the DNA TGTGCCAGCAGCTGGGGGGCTAGCGGGGTCCGGCTCACAGATACGCAGTATTTT. Protein product: CASSWGASGVRLTDTQYF.

The chain joins TRBV6-5 to TRBJ2-2, with D tentatively TRBD2 (6 bases). V dropped 5 bases and J dropped 3 bases, with 13 bases sitting between them. The CDR3 runs to 15 residues. Germline V gene lookup returns CDR1 MNHEY and CDR2 SVGAGI. The CDR3 reads CASSPPGLYTGELFF. DNA of the CDR3: TGTGCCAGCAGTCCCCCGGGACTTTACACCGGGGAGCTGTTTTTT.

This clone was counted between two and nine times. V and J are TRBV7-6 and TRBJ2-7; TRBD2 aligns across 9 bases. J gave up 5 bases and V 6 bases, and 8 bases lay outside the gene matches. The V gene's germline CDR1 is SGHVS and CDR2 FNYEAQ. The CDR3 covers 14 residues. The CDR3 here is CASSPWTSAHEQYF. DNA for the CDR3: TGTGCCAGCAGTCCGTGGACTAGCGCCCACGAGCAGTACTTC.

The CDR3 nucleotides read TGTGCCAGTAGTAGCGGGGGGCCCTCCTACGAGCAGTACTTC. As protein: CASSSGGPSYEQYF. The chain couples TRBV19 to TRBJ2-7, with TRBD2 matching 8 bases. V was clipped by 4 bases and J by 0 bases; unmatched bases: 2. Germline CDR1 and CDR2: LNHDA and SQIVND (reference sequence). The CDR3 contains 14 residues.

The gene calls are TRBV28 and TRBJ2-5; the match to TRBD1 covers 8 bases. This CDR3 has 13 amino acids. The junction had 11 bases not matched to a gene; V was cut back by 6 bases and J by 11 bases. The germline CDR1 and CDR2 sequences are MDHEN and SYDVKM. DNA for the CDR3: TGTGCCAGCAGCCTCGACAGGGGTCGAGAGCAGTACTTC. The encoded protein is CASSLDRGREQYF.

This chain joins TRBV11-1 and TRBJ2-7, with 9 bases identical to TRBD2. The J segment lost 6 bases and the V segment lost 2 bases, leaving 11 bases of the junction unmatched. Per the germline V gene, CDR1 is SGHAT and CDR2 is FQDESV (reference sequence). This CDR3 spans 16 amino acids. The CDR3 sequence: CASSLLAGKALGEQYF. The CDR3 DNA reads as TGTGCCAGCAGCTTACTAGCGGGAAAGGCCCTGGGCGAGCAGTACTTC.

J is TRBJ1-5 and V is TRBV6-5; TRBD1 matches at 8 bases. There are 15 residues in the CDR3. The V gene end was trimmed by 6 bases and the J gene end by 0 bases; junction bases not matched to a gene: 4. The V gene's germline CDR1 is MNHEY and CDR2 SVGAGI. This CDR3 is CASSRTGNSNQPQHF. As DNA, the CDR3 is TGTGCCAGCAGCCGGACAGGGAATAGCAATCAGCCCCAGCATTTT.

This chain uses TRBV29-1 with TRBJ2-4, with 8 nucleotides matching TRBD1. With V trimmed by 7 bases and J by 0 bases, 11 bases remained unmatched. Germline lookup yields CDR1 SQVTM and CDR2 ANQGSEA. CDR3 size: 16 residues. The CDR3 spells CSAGQGLNLAKNIQYF. The DNA for the CDR3 is TGCAGCGCCGGACAGGGATTAAATCTAGCCAAAAACATTCAGTACTTC. Full variable domain (rest looked up from reference TRBV29-1 and TRBJ2-4): SAVISQKPSRDICQRGTSLTIQCQVDSQVTMMFWYRQQPGQSLTLIATANQGSEATYESGFVIDKFPISRPNLTFSTLTVSNMSPEDSSIYLCSAGQGLNLAKNIQYFGAGTRLSVL.

The rearrangement joins TRBV14 to TRBJ1-6; TRBD1 aligns across 7 bases. Per germline, CDR1 SGHDN and CDR2 FVKESK. Losses at the gene ends were 1 base for V and 8 bases for J; bases not matched to a gene: 17. CDR3 length: 19 residues. CDR3 protein: CASSQGGKKRQGVDSPLHF. CDR3 DNA sequence: TGTGCCAGCAGCCAAGGAGGAAAAAAAAGGCAGGGGGTTGATTCACCCCTCCACTTT.

This chain links TRBV6-6 with TRBJ1-5; D gene uncertain. Germline loops: CDR1 MNHNY, CDR2 SVGAGI (reference sequence). V lost 4 bases, J lost 0 bases, and 4 bases lay in between. The CDR3 has 13 amino acids. As DNA, the CDR3 is TGTGCCAGCAGTTTTTATAGCAATCAGCCCCAGCATTTT. Its protein product is CASSFYSNQPQHF.

The CDR3 reads CASSGRQGARWEQYF. The CDR3 DNA sequence: TGTGCCAGCAGCGGTAGACAGGGGGCTCGATGGGAGCAGTACTTC. The chain joins TRBV5-8 to TRBJ2-7; 10 nucleotides align to TRBD1. The CDR3 spans 15 residues. Trimming took 4 bases from V and 7 from J; bases not matched to a gene: 11. The V gene's germline CDR1 is SGHTS and CDR2 YDEGEE.

This clone appeared a few times. One end of the junction does not line up with germline, which may come from a read error. V and J are TRBV2 and TRBJ1-1; 8 bases are a match to TRBD1. The CDR3 extends over 11 amino acids. CDR1 is SNHLY and CDR2 is FYNNEI in the germline V gene. DNA of the CDR3: TGTGCCAGCAGGGAAGACAGGGGAGCTTTCTTT. Its protein is CASREDRGAFF.

J is TRBJ1-2 and V is TRBV27; D is ambiguous. This CDR3 is 14 amino acids long. V gave up 5 bases and J gave up 4 bases, with 14 bases separating them. Germline CDR1 MNHEY, CDR2 SMNVEV (reference sequence). DNA for the CDR3: TGTGCCAGCAGTCACCAACCTGGAGGCTATGGCTACACCTTC. Translating it yields CASSHQPGGYGYTF.

This clone was found a few times. The chain recombines TRBV28 with TRBJ1-1; 7 nucleotides line up with TRBD1. Germline-derived CDR1 and CDR2 are MDHEN and SYDVKM. With 6 bases clipped from V and 1 base from J, the junction kept 14 bases outside the gene matches. This CDR3 is built from 17 residues. The CDR3 DNA reads as TGTGCCAGCAGGGCAGACAGGGTATCGAAGGGGAACACTGAAGCTTTCTTT. This encodes CASRADRVSKGNTEAFF.

The rearrangement joins TRBV27 to TRBJ1-6; D may be TRBD1 (6 bases). The CDR3 is made up of 15 amino acids. V lost 5 bases, J lost 8 bases, and 16 bases lay in between. The germline CDR1 and CDR2 sequences are MNHEY and SMNVEV (reference sequence). CDR3 sequence (DNA): TGTGCCAGCAGTGGGAGGGGGGCGAGAGATTCACCCCTCCACTTT. Protein: CASSGRGARDSPLHF.

The CDR3 here is CASSLGELFF. CDR3 DNA: TGTGCCAGCAGCCTAGGGGAGCTGTTTTTT. The chain carries TRBV7-9 and TRBJ2-2; D not certain. Germline V CDR1 and CDR2: SEHNR, FQNEAQ (reference sequence). There are 10 residues in the CDR3. The germline V and J ends were trimmed by 5 bases and 8 bases, with 3 bases remaining between them.